The clone carrying this TCR beta chain turned up a few times. These data belong to a study of tumor-infiltrating lymphocytes in primary liver carcinoma. Study overall: Both sexes were represented among patients, who were 30 to 69 years old.

Making TCR beta cDNA involved roughly 0.55 ug total RNA and a constant-region primer. ARM-PCR, slightly modified, supplied the TCR beta libraries through three nested multiplex PCR rounds. Each of the first two PCR rounds ran nine to ten cycles with TRBV1-TRBV30 forward and C-beta reverse primers. TCRdb reanalysed the multiplex PCR reads using MiXCR and keeps one entry per CDR3 protein. The table shows a few hundred thousand distinct CDR3 sequences, with 58% occurring only once. Germline DNA was also extracted, while the blood RNA originated from unsorted whole blood. Roughly 4 milliliters of peripheral blood were gathered ahead of the operation. CDR1 and CDR2 from the germline V gene are SGHRS and YFSETQ. V lost 4 bases, J lost 3 bases, and 17 bases lay in between. The CDR3 has 15 residues.

This receptor was taken from a young woman with primary liver carcinoma and hepatitis B virus infection. Sequenced: peripheral blood. The chain carries TRBV5-1 and TRBJ2-7; tentatively, D is TRBD1 or TRBD2 (5 bases each). DNA for the CDR3: TGCGCCAGCAGCCCGGGGCTGAGTCCGTACTACGAGCAGTACTTC. Translating gives CASSPGLSPYYEQYF.